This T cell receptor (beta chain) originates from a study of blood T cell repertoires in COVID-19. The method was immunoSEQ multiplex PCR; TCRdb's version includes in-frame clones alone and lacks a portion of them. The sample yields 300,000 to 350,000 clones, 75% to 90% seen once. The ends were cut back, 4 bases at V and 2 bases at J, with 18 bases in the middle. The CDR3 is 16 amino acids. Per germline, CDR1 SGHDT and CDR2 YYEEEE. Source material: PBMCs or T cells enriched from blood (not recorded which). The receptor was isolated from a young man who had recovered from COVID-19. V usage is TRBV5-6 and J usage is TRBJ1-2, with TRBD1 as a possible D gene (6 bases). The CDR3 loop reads CASSPISTGWNYGYTF. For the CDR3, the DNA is TGTGCCAGCAGCCCCATCTCCACAGGGTGGAACTATGGCTACACCTTC.